This T cell receptor beta chain was retrieved from a study of beta chain features in type 1 diabetes. The study's findings and limits: Moderate yet significant TCRB CDR3 shortening was seen in Type 1 diabetes patients in all four CD4+ subsets.

The V gene's germline CDR1 is SQVTM and CDR2 ANQGSEA. The CDR3 is 11 amino acids. V was trimmed by 5 bases and J by 6 bases, leaving 11 bases between them. This clone was seen only a few times. No antigen is known for it. Sequenced material consisted of expressed TCRB transcripts (all of the isolated RNA was reverse transcribed). This table comes from immunoSEQ multiplex PCR, and its TCRdb copy is limited to in-frame clones, with some not included. The table includes approximately 250,000 clones, approximately 16% detected once. The chain has TRBV29-1 and TRBJ2-7; TRBD1 might be the D (5 bases). The sequenced sample consisted of naive CD4+ T cells from blood. The sequence was collected from a man younger than 40 with type 1 diabetes. The CDR3 region is CSVFQGGEQYF. In DNA, the CDR3 is TGCAGCGTTTTCCAGGGTGGCGAGCAGTACTTC.